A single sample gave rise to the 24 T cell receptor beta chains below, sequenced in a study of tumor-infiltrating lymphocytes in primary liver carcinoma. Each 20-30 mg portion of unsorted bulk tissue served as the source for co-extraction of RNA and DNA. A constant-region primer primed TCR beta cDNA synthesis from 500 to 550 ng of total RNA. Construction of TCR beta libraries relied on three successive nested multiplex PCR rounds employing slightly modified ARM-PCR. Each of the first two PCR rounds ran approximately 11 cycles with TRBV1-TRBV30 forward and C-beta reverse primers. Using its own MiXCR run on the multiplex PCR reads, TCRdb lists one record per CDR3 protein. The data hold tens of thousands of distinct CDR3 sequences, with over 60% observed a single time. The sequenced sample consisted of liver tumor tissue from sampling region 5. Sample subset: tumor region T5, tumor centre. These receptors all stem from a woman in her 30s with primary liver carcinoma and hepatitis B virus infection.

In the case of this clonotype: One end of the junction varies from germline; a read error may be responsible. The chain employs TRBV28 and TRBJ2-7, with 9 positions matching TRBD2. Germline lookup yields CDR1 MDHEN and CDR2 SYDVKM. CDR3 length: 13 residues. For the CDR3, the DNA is TGTGTCAGCAGCCGGACTAGCGTCCTCGAACAGTACTTC. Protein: CVSSRTSVLEQYF. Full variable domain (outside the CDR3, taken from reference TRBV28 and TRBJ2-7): DVKVTQSSRYLVKRTGEKVFLECVQDMDHENMFWYRQDPGLGLRLIYFSYDVKMKEKGDIPEGYSVSREKKERFSLILESASTNQTSMYLCVSSRTSVLEQYFGPGTRLTVT.

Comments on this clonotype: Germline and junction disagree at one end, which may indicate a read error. CDR3 protein: CASARGNEKLFF. The DNA for the CDR3 is TGTGCCAGCGCGCGGGGTAATGAAAAACTGTTTTTC. This sequence joins TRBV6-6 and TRBJ1-4, with D unclear. Germline CDR1 reads MNHNY; CDR2 reads SVGAGI (reference sequence). The CDR3 is 12 amino acids.

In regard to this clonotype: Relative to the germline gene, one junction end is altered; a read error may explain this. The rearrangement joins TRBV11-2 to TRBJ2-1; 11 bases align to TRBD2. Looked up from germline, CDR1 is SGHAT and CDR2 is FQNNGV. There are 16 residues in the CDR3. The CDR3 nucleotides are TGTGCCAGCAGGGTTACTAGCGGGAGATCCGGCAATGATCAGTTCTTC. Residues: CASRVTSGRSGNDQFF.

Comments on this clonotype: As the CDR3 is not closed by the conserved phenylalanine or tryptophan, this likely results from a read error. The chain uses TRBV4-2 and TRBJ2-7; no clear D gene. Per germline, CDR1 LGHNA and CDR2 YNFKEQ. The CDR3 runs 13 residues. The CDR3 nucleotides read TGTGACAGCAGCCAACCTAGTCACTACGAGCAGTACTAC. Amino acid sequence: CDSSQPSHYEQYY.

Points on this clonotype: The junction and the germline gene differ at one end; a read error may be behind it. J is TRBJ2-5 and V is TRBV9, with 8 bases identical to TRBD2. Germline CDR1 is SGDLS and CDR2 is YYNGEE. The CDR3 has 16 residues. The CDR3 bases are TGTGCCTGCAGCGTAGAGCCTAGCGGGCCTTGGGAGACCCAGTACTTC. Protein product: CACSVEPSGPWETQYF.

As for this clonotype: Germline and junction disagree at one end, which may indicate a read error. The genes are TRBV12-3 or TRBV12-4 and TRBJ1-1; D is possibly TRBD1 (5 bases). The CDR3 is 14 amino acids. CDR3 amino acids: CAGSPGPGSTGAFF. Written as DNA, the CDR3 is TGTGCCGGCAGTCCGGGACCGGGAAGCACTGGAGCCTTCTTT.

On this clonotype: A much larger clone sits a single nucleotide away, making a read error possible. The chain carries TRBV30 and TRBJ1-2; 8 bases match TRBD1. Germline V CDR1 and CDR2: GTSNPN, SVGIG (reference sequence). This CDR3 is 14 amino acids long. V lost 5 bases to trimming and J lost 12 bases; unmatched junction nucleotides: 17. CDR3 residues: CAWAPDRGNYDHTF. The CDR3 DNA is TGTGCCTGGGCCCCAGACAGGGGTAACTATGACCACACCTTC.

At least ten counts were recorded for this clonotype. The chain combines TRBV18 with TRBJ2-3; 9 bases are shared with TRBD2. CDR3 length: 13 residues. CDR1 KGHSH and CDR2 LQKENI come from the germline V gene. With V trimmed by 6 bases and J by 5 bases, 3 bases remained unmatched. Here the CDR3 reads CASSPTSGDTQYF. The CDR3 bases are TGTGCCAGCTCCCCGACTAGCGGAGATACGCAGTATTTT.

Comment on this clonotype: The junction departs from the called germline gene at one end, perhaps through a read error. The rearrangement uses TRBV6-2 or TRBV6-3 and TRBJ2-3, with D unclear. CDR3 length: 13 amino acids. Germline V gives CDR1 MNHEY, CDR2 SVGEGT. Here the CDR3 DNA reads TGTACCAGCAGTTACGCGTTGTTGGATACGCGGTATTTT. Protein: CTSSYALLDTRYF.

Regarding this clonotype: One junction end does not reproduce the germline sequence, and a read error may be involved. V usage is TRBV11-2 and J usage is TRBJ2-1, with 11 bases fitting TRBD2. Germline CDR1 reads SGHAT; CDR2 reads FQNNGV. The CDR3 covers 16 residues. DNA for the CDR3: TGTGCCAACAGCACCTCTCTAGCGGGAGGTTACAATGAGCGGTTCTTC. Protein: CANSTSLAGGYNERFF.

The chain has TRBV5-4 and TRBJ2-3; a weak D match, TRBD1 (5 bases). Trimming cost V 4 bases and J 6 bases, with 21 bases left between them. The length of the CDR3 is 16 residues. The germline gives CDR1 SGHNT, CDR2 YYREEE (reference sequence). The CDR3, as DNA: TGTGCCAGCAGCCTGGGGCAGGGCATGGTCACGGATACGCAGTATTTT. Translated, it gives CASSLGQGMVTDTQYF.

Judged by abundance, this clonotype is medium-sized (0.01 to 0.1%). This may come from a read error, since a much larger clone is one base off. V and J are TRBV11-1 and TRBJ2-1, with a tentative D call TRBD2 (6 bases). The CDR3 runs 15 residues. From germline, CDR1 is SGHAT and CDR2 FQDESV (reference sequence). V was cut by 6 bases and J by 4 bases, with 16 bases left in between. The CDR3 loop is CASRTGTGGYNEQFF. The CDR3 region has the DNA TGTGCCAGCAGGACCGGGACTGGCGGTTACAATGAGCAGTTCTTC. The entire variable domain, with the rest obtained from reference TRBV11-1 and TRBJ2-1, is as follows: EAEVAQSPRYKITEKSQAVAFWCDPISGHATLYWYRQILGQGPELLVQFQDESVVDDSQLPKDRFSAERLKGVDSTLKIQPAELGDSAMYLCASRTGTGGYNEQFFGPGTRLTVL.

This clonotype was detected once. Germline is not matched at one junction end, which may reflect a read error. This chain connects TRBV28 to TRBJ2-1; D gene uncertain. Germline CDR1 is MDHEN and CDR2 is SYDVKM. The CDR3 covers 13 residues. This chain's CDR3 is CASQYWIYNEQFF. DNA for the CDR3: TGTGCCAGCCAATACTGGATCTACAATGAGCAGTTCTTT.

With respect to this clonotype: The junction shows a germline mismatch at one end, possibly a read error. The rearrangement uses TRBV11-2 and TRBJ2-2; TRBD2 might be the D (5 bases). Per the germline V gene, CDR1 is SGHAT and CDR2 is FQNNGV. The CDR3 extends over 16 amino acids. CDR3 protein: CAGSLAGFATTGELFF. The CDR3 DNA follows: TGTGCCGGCAGCTTAGCTGGGTTCGCGACCACCGGGGAACTGTTTTTT.

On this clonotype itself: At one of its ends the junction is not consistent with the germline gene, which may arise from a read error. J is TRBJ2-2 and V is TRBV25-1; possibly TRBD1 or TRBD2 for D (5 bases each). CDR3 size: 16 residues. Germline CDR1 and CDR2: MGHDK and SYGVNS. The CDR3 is CALHGATSPYTGDLFF. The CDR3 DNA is TGTGCTCTTCATGGCGCTACGTCGCCTTACACCGGGGACCTGTTTTTT.

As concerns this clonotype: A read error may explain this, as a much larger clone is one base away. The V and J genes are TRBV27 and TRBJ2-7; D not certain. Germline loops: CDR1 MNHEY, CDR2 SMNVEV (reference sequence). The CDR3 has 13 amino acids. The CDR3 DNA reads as TGTGCCAGCAGTTTACGACCCCCGTACGAGCGGTACTTC. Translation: CASSLRPPYERYF.

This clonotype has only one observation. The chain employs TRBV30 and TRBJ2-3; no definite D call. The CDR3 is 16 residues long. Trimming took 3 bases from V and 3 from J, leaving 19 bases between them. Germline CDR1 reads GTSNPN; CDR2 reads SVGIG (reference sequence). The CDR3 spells CAWSIWYGIGTDTQYF. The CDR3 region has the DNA TGTGCCTGGAGCATTTGGTACGGTATAGGGACAGATACGCAGTATTTT.

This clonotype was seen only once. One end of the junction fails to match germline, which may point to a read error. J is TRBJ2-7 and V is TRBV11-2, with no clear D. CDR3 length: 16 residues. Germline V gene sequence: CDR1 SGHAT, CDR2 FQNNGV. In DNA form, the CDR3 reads TGTGCCAGCAGTTCATATCCGGGTCCCTACGTCTACGAGCACTATTTC. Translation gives CASSSYPGPYVYEHYF.

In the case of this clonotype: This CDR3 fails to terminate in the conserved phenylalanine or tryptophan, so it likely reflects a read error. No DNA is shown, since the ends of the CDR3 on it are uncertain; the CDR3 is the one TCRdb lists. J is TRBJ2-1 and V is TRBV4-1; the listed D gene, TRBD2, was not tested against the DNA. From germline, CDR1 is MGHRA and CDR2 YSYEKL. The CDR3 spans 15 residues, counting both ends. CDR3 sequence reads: CASSQDGLAGDEQFL.

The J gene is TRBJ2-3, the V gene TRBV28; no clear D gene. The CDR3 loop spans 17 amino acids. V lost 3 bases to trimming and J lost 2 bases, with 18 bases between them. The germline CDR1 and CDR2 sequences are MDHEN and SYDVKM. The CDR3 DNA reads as TGTGCCAGCAGTTTTGAGAGTATAAGGTGGGACACAGATACGCAGTATTTT. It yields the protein CASSFESIRWDTDTQYF.

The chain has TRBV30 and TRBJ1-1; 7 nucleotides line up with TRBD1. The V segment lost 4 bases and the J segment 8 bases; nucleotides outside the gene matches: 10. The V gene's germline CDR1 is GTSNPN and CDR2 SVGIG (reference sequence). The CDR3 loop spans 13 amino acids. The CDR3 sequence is CAWNSQGDPEAFF. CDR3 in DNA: TGTGCCTGGAACTCCCAGGGGGACCCCGAAGCTTTCTTT.

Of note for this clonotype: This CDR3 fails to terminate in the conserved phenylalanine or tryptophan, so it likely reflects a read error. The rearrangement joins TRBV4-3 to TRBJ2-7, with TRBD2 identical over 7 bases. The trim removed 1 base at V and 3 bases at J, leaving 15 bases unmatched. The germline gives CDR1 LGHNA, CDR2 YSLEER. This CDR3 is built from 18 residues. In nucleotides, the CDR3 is TGCGCCAGCAGCCAAGCTGTGACGGGAGGCCACATTAGCTACGAGCAGTACTAC. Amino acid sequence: CASSQAVTGGHISYEQYY.

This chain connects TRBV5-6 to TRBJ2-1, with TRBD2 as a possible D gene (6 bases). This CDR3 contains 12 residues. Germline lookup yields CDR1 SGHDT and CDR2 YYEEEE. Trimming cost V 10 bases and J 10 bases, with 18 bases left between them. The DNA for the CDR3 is TGTGCCGGCAAGGCTAGTGGGGGGGAGCAGTTCTTC. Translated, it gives CAGKASGGEQFF.

CDR3 loop: CASSRGHRDSQYEQYF. DNA of the CDR3: TGCGCCAGCAGCCGGGGACACAGAGATTCTCAATACGAGCAGTACTTC. The V and J genes are TRBV5-1 and TRBJ2-7; possibly TRBD1 for D (6 bases). The CDR3 sequence is 16 residues long. Germline V CDR1 and CDR2: SGHRS, YFSETQ. Trimming took 4 bases from V and 4 from J, leaving 21 bases between them.